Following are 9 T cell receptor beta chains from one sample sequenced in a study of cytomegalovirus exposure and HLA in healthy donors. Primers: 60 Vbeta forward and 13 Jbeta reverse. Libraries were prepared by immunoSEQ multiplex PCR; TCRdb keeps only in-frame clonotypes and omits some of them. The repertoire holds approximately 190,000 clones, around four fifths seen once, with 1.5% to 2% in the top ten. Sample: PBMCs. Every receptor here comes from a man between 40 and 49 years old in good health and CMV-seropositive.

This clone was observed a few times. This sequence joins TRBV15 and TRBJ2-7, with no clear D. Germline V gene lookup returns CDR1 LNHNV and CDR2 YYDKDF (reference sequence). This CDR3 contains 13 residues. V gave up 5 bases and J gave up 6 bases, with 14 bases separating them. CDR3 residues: CATSGHTYREQYF. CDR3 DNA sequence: TGTGCCACCAGCGGTCATACTTACCGCGAGCAGTACTTC.

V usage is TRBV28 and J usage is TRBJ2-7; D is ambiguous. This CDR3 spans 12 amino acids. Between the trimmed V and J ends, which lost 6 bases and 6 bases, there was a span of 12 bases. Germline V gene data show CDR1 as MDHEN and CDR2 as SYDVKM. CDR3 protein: CASSPHGFEQYF. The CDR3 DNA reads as TGTGCCAGCAGCCCCCACGGGTTCGAGCAGTACTTC.

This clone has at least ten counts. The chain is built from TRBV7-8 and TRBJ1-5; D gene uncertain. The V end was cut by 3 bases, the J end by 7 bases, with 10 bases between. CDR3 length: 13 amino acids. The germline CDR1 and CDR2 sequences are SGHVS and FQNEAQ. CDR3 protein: CASSFTREQPQHF. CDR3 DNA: TGTGCCAGCAGCTTTACGAGGGAGCAGCCCCAGCATTTT. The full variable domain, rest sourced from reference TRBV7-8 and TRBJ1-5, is GAGVSQSPRYKVAKRGQDVALRCDPISGHVSLFWYQQALGQGPEFLTYFQNEAQLDKSGLPSDRFFAERPEGSVSTLKIQRTQQEDSAVYLCASSFTREQPQHFGDGTRLSIL.

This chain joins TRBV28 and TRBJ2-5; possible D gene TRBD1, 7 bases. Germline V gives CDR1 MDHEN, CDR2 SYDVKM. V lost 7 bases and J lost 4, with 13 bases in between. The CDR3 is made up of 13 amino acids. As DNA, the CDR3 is TGTGCCAGCAATCCAGGGGGGACAGAGACCCAGTACTTC. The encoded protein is CASNPGGTETQYF.

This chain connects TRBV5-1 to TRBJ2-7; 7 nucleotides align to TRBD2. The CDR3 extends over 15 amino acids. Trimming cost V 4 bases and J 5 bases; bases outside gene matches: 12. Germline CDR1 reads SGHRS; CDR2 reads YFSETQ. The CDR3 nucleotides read TGCGCCAGCAGCGAATCAGCGGGATCTAGGAACGAGCAGTACTTC. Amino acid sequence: CASSESAGSRNEQYF.

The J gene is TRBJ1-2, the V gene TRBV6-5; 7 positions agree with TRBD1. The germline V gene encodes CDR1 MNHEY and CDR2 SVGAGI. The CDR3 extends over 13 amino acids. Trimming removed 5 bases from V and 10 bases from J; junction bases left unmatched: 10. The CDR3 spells CASSPGTVGVYTF. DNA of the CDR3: TGTGCCAGCAGTCCCGGGACAGTCGGTGTCTACACCTTC.

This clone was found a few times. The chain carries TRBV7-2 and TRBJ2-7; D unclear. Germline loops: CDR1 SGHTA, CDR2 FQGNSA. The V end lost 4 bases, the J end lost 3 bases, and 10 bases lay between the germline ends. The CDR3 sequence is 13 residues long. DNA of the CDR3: TGTGCCAGCAGCTCGCCCGGTTACTACGAGCAGTACTTC. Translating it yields CASSSPGYYEQYF.

The CDR3, as DNA: TGTGCCAGCAGCTGGGGGGACAGGGGAAACACTGAAGCTTTCTTT. Its protein product is CASSWGDRGNTEAFF. This chain connects TRBV5-8 to TRBJ1-1, with 10 bases identical to TRBD1. The CDR3 is 15 residues long. The V gene end was trimmed by 3 bases and the J gene end by 2 bases; junction bases not matched to a gene: 4. Germline CDR1 SGHTS, CDR2 YDEGEE.

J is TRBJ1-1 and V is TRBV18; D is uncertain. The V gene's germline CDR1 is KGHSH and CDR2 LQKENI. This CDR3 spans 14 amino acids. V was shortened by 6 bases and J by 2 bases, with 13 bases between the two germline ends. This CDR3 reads CASSRRSDNTEAFF. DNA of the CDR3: TGTGCCAGCTCCCGGCGCAGCGATAACACTGAAGCTTTCTTT.